This TCR beta chain stems from a study of blood T cell repertoires in COVID-19. For the study at large: The United States, Italy and Spain supplied acute and convalescent COVID-19 samples. The analysed material was cDNA or gDNA that came from T cells, B-cell-depleted T cells, or PBMCs.

Original methodology: Amplified reference gene primers provided the basis for estimating nucleated cell counts. The table came from immunoSEQ multiplex PCR; TCRdb's copy has only in-frame clones and leaves some out. V, J and clone size are those of that table, while D and trimming were read from the DNA. Of approximately 170,000 clones in the sample, under 90% were seen once. The Seattle patients, enrolled during active infection, were followed longitudinally. Germline CDR1 and CDR2: MDHEN and SYDVKM. This CDR3 comprises 14 residues. Trimming at V came to 6 bases and at J to 5 bases, leaving 9 bases not matched to a gene. This clone was counted a single time.

J is TRBJ1-1 and V is TRBV28; TRBD1 matches at 7 bases. The TCR comes from a woman aged 70-85 years with COVID-19, enrolled during active disease. Sequencing was carried out using peripheral blood. DNA for the CDR3: TGTGCCAGCAGCAACTACAGGGGAAGGACTGAAGCTTTCTTT. This encodes CASSNYRGRTEAFF.